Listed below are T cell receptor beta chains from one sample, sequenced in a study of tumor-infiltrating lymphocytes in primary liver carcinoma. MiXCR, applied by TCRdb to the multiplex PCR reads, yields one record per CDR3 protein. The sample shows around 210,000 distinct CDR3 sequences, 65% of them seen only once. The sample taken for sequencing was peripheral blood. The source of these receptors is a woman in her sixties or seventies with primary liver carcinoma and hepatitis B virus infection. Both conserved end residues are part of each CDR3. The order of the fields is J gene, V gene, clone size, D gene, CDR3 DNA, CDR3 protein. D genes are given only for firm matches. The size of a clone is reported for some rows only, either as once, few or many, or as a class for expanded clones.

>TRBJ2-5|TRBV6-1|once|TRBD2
TGTGCCAACAGTGAAGCGGCGGGAGACCAAGAGACCCAGTACTTC
CANSEAAGDQETQYF
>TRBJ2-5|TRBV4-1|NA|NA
TGCGCCAGCAGTCGGTTGGTAATGGAGACCCAGTACTTC
CASSRLVMETQYF
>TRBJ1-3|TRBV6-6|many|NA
TGTGCCAGCAGTTATTTGGGGGGCTCTGGAAACACCATATATTTT
CASSYLGGSGNTIYF
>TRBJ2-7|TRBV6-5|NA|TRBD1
TGTTCCAGCAGTTACCGAACAGGGGTCCACGAGCAATACTTC
CSSSYRTGVHEQYF
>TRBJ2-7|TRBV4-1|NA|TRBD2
TGCGCCAGCAGCCAAGCGGCTAGCGGATCACACTACGAGCGGTACTTC
CASSQAASGSHYERYF
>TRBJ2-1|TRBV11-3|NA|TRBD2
TGTGTCAGCAGCTTAGAAGTAGCGGGAGTCGGTTTCGGTGAGCAGTTCTTC
CVSSLEVAGVGFGEQFF
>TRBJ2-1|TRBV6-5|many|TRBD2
TGTGCCAGCAGTCGGGGGGGGGATTACAATGAGCAGTTCTTC
CASSRGGDYNEQFF
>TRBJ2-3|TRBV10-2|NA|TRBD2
TGCGCCAGCAAGAAGACTAGCGGGAGGGCCGGGGGCAGCACAGATACGCAGTATTTT
CASKKTSGRAGGSTDTQYF
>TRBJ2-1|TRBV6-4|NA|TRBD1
TGTGCCAGCAATGCCCGACAGGGCACTGAGCAGTTCTTC
CASNARQGTEQFF
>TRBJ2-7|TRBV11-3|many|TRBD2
TGTGCCAGCAGCCAATCCGGGACTAGGGCCTACGAGCAGTACTTC
CASSQSGTRAYEQYF
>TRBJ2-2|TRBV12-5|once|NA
TGTGCTAGTGGCCAGGGTAGAATTAACACTGGGAAGCTGTTTTTT
CASGQGRINTGKLFF
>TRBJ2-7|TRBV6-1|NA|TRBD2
TGTGCCAGCAGCACAGGGACTAGCGGGGTATTCCACGAGCAGTACTTC
CASSTGTSGVFHEQYF
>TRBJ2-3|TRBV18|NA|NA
TGTGCCAGCTCACCTACGCTAAATGCGGCGGGACTCCTAGGGGATACGCAGTATTTT
CASSPTLNAAGLLGDTQYF
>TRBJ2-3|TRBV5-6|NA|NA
TGTGCCAGCAGCCCCCTGCAGGGAAGCACAGATACGCAGTATTTT
CASSPLQGSTDTQYF
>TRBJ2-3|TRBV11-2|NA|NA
TGTGCCAGCAGCTTAGTTGTCAGGCTAATAAACCCAACTGCAGATACGCAATATTTT
CASSLVVRLINPTADTQYF
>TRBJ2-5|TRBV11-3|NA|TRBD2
TGTGCCATCGAGGGACTAGGTGGGGGGACCCAGTACTTC
CAIEGLGGGTQYF
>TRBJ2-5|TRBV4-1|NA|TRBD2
TGCGCCAACAGCCACGCTAGCGGGAGTGAGACCCAGTACTTC
CANSHASGSETQYF
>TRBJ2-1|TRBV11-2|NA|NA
TGTGCCAGCAGCACCGACCGCCTAGCTAGTAAGCAGCTCTTC
CASSTDRLASKQLF
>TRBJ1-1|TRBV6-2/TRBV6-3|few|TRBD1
TGTGCCAGCAGCTCACAGGGGGCAAGGCTGATGAACACTGAAGCTTCCTTT
CASSSQGARLMNTEASF
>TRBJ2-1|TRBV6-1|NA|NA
TGTGCCAGCAGTGAGGGTCTAGTGGGAGCCTACAATGAGCAGTTCTTC
CASSEGLVGAYNEQFF
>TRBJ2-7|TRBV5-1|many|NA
TGCGCCAGCAGACGACAGGAGACCTACGAGCAGTACTTC
CASRRQETYEQYF
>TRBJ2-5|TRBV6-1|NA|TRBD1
TGTGCCAGCAGTGGAAGACCGGGACAGCAAGAGACCCAGTACTTC
CASSGRPGQQETQYF
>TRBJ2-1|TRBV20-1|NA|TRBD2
TGCAGTGCTCGGGCGGGAGTTACCTACGATGAGCAGTTCTTC
CSARAGVTYDEQFF
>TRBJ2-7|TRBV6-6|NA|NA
TGTGCCTGCAGGGGGGCACTCCACGAGCAGTACTTC
CACRGALHEQYF
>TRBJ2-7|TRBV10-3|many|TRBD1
TGTGCCATCAGTGAGGACAGGGACGAGCAGTACTTC
CAISEDRDEQYF
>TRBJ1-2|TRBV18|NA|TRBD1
TGTGCCAGCTCGCCACCGGGACAGCAATTCCTCTATGGCTACACCTTC
CASSPPGQQFLYGYTF
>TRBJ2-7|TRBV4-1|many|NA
TGCGCCAGCAGCCAAGGCCCCCCTGTTTACGAGCAGTACTTC
CASSQGPPVYEQYF
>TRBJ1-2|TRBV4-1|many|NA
TGCGCCAGCAGCCAAGATACCGGGCCCCTGTTGAGCTACACCTTC
CASSQDTGPLLSYTF
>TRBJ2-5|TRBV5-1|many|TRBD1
TGCGCCAGCCATTGGACAGGGAGGTTTAAGGAGACCCAGTACTTC
CASHWTGRFKETQYF
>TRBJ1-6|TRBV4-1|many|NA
TGCGCCAGCAGCCGACAGGTTGCCTCTAATTCACCCCTCCACTTT
CASSRQVASNSPLHF
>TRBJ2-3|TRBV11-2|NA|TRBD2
TGTGCCAGCAGCATGCGGGAGGGGGGTACAGATACGCAGTATTTT
CASSMREGGTDTQYF
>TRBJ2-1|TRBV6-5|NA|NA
TGTGCCAGCAGCCGGGACGGCTACAATGAGCAGTTCTTC
CASSRDGYNEQFF
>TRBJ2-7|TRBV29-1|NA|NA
TGCAGCGTTGGACGGGGGCAGGGTACCGAGCAGTACTTC
CSVGRGQGTEQYF
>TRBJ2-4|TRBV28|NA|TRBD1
TGTGCCAGCAGTAGCCGGGACAGGGAGCTACAGTACTTC
CASSSRDRELQYF
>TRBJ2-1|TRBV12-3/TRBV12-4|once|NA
TGTGCCATTAGTTTAGGACGGGCCGGGGACAATGAGCAGTTCTTC
CAISLGRAGDNEQFF
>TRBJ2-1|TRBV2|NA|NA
TGTGCCAGCAGTTCTTCCGCCGGGGCCGTCAAGAGGTTCTTC
CASSSSAGAVKRFF